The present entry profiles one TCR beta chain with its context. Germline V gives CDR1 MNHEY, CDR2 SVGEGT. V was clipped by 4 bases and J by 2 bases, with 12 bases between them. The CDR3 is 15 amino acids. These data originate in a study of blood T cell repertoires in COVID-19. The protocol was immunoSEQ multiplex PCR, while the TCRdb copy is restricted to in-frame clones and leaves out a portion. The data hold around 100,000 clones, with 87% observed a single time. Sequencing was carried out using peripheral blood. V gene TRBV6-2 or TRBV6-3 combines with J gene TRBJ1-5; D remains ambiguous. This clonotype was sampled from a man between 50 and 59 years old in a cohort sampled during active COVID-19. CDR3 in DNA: TGTGCCAGCAGTTGGGCCGTCACGGGCAATCAGCCCCAGCATTTT. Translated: CASSWAVTGNQPQHF.